The rows below give T cell receptor beta chains drawn from one sample of a study of T cells in Graves' hyperthyroidism and ophthalmopathy. From the multiplex PCR reads, TCRdb called clonotypes with MiXCR, one entry per CDR3 protein. This table holds more than 600,000 distinct CDR3 sequences, about a sixth found once. The material sequenced was blood. The receptors shown here come from a young man with Graves' hyperthyroidism. Each CDR3 is given without its conserved first and last residue.

V gene,J gene,CDR3 protein
TRBV7-2,TRBJ1-5,ASSLFHQPQH
TRBV14,TRBJ2-2,ASSSGTGFSGELF
TRBV11-2,TRBJ1-1,ASSLVSPFPRQGRDTEAF
TRBV9,TRBJ2-7,ASSVTGTSPIEQY
TRBV9,TRBJ2-2,ASSVGGGPGTGELF
TRBV6-2/TRBV6-3,TRBJ1-1,ASRGGPGQANTEAF
TRBV6-2/TRBV6-3,TRBJ2-3,AIQGLAGETDTQY
TRBV18,TRBJ1-1,ASSSTGLDTEAF
TRBV20-1,TRBJ2-3,SASYSGDIGDTQY
TRBV5-1,TRBJ2-7,ASSLLGVDRHYEQY
TRBV7-9,TRBJ2-3,ASSLMGVGDTQY
TRBV12-3/TRBV12-4,TRBJ1-1,ASSLGQGREAF
TRBV28,TRBJ2-7,ASSQAGRISYEQY
TRBV6-1,TRBJ2-1,ASSLAASGGRDEQF
TRBV19,TRBJ2-2,ASLQGRGELF
TRBV6-5,TRBJ2-7,ASSYSGTTYEQY